Shown below are 22 T cell receptor beta chains from a single sample sequenced in a study of OX40 agonist ivuxolimab in advanced cancers. Library prep was done by the immunoSEQ multiplex PCR assay. The clones in this table, taken by TCRdb from immuneACCESS, are in-frame only. Not every clone is retained; where verified, under half of the shortfall comes from an unresolved V gene, and the cause of the rest is unknown. Here the sample has under 50,000 clones; 75% to 80% occur a single time. Of the sample, over 7% is held by the ten largest clones. The specimen comprised CD4+ or CD8+ T cells sorted from blood, sampled in a trial of the OX40 agonist ivuxolimab. Receptor source: an adult with an advanced solid tumor such as melanoma, head and neck, liver or kidney cancer.

This clone showed up just a few times. V gene TRBV19 combines with J gene TRBJ2-1; 13 positions match TRBD2. CDR3 size: 16 residues. J lost 6 bases, V lost 3 bases, and 5 bases had no gene match. Germline V gene sequence: CDR1 LNHDA, CDR2 SQIVND (reference sequence). The CDR3 bases are TGTGCCAGTAGTATTCAACTAGCGGGAGGGGTCAATGAGCAGTTCTTC. It yields the protein CASSIQLAGGVNEQFF.

CDR3 in amino acids: CASSLMFGGNTEAFF. CDR3 in DNA: TGTGCCAGCAGTTTAATGTTCGGAGGGAACACTGAAGCTTTCTTT. V usage is TRBV27 and J usage is TRBJ1-1; D call uncertain. The CDR3 contains 15 residues. Germline-derived CDR1 and CDR2 are MNHEY and SMNVEV (reference sequence). The V and J ends lost 2 bases and 1 base respectively, with 11 bases between them.

The genes are TRBV7-7 and TRBJ2-2, with a weak D call TRBD1 (6 bases). The germline V and J ends were trimmed by 5 bases and 1 base, with 17 bases remaining between them. Germline lookup yields CDR1 SSHAT and CDR2 FNYEAQ (reference sequence). CDR3 length: 17 residues. CDR3 residues: CASSLNPPGQNTGELFF. In nucleotides, the CDR3 is TGTGCCAGCAGCCTCAACCCCCCGGGACAGAACACCGGGGAGCTGTTTTTT.

The chain employs TRBV19 and TRBJ2-1; TRBD2 agrees at 10 bases. Per the germline V gene, CDR1 is LNHDA and CDR2 is SQIVND (reference sequence). There are 15 residues in the CDR3. The V segment lost 5 bases and the J segment 4 bases; nucleotides outside the gene matches: 5. The CDR3 DNA reads as TGTGCCAGTAGTTCAGCGGGAGGGCTGTACAATGAGCAGTTCTTC. Its translation: CASSSAGGLYNEQFF.

This chain links TRBV7-6 with TRBJ2-2, with TRBD2 matching over 8 bases. The V and J ends lost 5 bases and 6 bases, in that order; junction bases with no gene match: 11. CDR1 is SGHVS and CDR2 is FNYEAQ in the germline V gene. This CDR3 comprises 16 residues. The CDR3 is CASSLGSGSRAGELFF. The CDR3 DNA sequence: TGTGCCAGCAGCCTAGGGAGCGGGAGTAGGGCCGGGGAGCTGTTTTTT.

The rearrangement joins TRBV5-6 to TRBJ2-3, with TRBD2 matching 8 bases. This CDR3 comprises 15 residues. Germline V gene data show CDR1 as SGHDT and CDR2 as YYEEEE. The V segment lost 0 bases and the J segment 5 bases; nucleotides outside the gene matches: 5. CDR3 sequence: CASSLALAGGDTQYF. CDR3 nucleotide sequence: TGTGCCAGCAGCTTGGCCCTAGCGGGTGGAGATACGCAGTATTTT. The whole variable domain, remainder taken from reference TRBV5-6 and TRBJ2-3, is DAGVTQSPTHLIKTRGQQVTLRCSPKSGHDTVSWYQQALGQGPQFIFQYYEEEERQRGNFPDRFSGHQFPNYSSELNVNALLLGDSALYLCASSLALAGGDTQYFGPGTRLTVL.

The rearrangement links TRBV5-1 to TRBJ2-1, with a possible D match to TRBD2 (6 bases). CDR3 length: 19 amino acids. V was cut by 0 bases and J by 4 bases, with 23 bases left in between. Germline V CDR1 and CDR2: SGHRS, YFSETQ. The DNA for the CDR3 is TGCGCCAGCAGCTTGGACCCGGGGAGTAGCGGAGCCACATACAATGAGCAGTTCTTC. Protein sequence: CASSLDPGSSGATYNEQFF.

The chain recombines TRBV25-1 with TRBJ2-3, with 7 nucleotides matching TRBD2. In germline, CDR1 is MGHDK, CDR2 SYGVNS. The junction had 1 base not matched to a gene; V was cut back by 6 bases and J by 1 base. The CDR3 runs 13 residues. The CDR3 DNA sequence: TGTGCCAGCAGACGGGGGGGCACAGATACGCAGTATTTT. This encodes CASRRGGTDTQYF.

A single count supports this clone. The chain combines TRBV6-6 with TRBJ2-7; 8 nucleotides align to TRBD2. J lost 0 bases, V lost 9 bases, and 1 base had no gene match. Per germline, CDR1 MNHNY and CDR2 SVGAGI (reference sequence). The CDR3 covers 12 residues. CDR3 bases: TGTGCCAGTAGCGGGAACTCCTACGAGCAGTACTTC. Translating it yields CASSGNSYEQYF.

The genes are TRBV5-4 and TRBJ2-7, with TRBD2 matching over 8 bases. There are 13 residues in the CDR3. Germline V gives CDR1 SGHNT, CDR2 YYREEE (reference sequence). The V gene end was trimmed by 4 bases and the J gene end by 6 bases; junction bases not matched to a gene: 6. CDR3 DNA: TGTGCCAGCAGCCTCGGGACTAGGGGCGAGCAGTACTTC. The encoded protein is CASSLGTRGEQYF.

The chain joins TRBV7-2 to TRBJ2-5; a possible D gene is TRBD2 (5 bases). V was trimmed by 3 bases and J by 3 bases, leaving 11 bases between them. Germline V lookup: CDR1 SGHTA, CDR2 FQGNSA. This CDR3 spans 14 amino acids. In DNA form, the CDR3 reads TGTGCCAGCAGCTTCCGCGGGTCTGAAGAGACCCAGTACTTC. Its protein product is CASSFRGSEETQYF.

The chain employs TRBV10-3 and TRBJ1-2; 10 nucleotides line up with TRBD1. Germline V CDR1 and CDR2: ENHRY, SYGVKD. This CDR3 is built from 17 residues. Unmatched junction bases numbered 6, after V lost 2 bases and J lost 0 bases. The CDR3 loop is CAISERDRGGANYGYTF. The CDR3 DNA sequence: TGTGCCATCAGTGAGAGGGACAGGGGCGGGGCTAACTATGGCTACACCTTC.

This clone has only a few counts. The chain recombines TRBV19 with TRBJ1-3; D ambiguous. The CDR3 runs 13 residues. Germline V gene lookup returns CDR1 LNHDA and CDR2 SQIVND (reference sequence). Trimming shortened V by 6 bases and J by 4 bases, and 10 bases separated the two germline ends. The CDR3 region is CASSPRAGNTIYF. Written as DNA, the CDR3 is TGTGCCAGTAGCCCTCGAGCGGGAAACACCATATATTTT.

The chain recombines TRBV30 with TRBJ2-5; possible D gene TRBD2, 6 bases. Trimming shortened V by 0 bases and J by 5 bases, and 13 bases separated the two germline ends. CDR1 and CDR2 (germline): GTSNPN, SVGIG (reference sequence). The CDR3 consists of 14 residues. In DNA form, the CDR3 reads TGTGCCTGGAGTGTTGTAGGCGGGATGGAGACCCAGTACTTC. This translates into CAWSVVGGMETQYF.

The rearrangement uses TRBV7-2 and TRBJ2-7; no clear D gene. CDR3 length: 11 amino acids. Trimming pared 5 bases from V and 3 bases from J, leaving 5 bases between. Looked up from germline, CDR1 is SGHTA and CDR2 is FQGNSA. The CDR3 spells CASSTVYEQYF. In DNA, the CDR3 is TGTGCCAGCAGCACCGTCTACGAGCAGTACTTC.

Turning to this clone: In the same sample, other DNA sequences code for this CDR3. The J gene is TRBJ2-5, the V gene TRBV18; tentative D call: TRBD1 (6 bases). In germline, CDR1 is KGHSH, CDR2 LQKENI. The germline V and J ends were trimmed by 4 bases and 1 base, with 7 bases remaining between them. The CDR3 contains 13 residues. The CDR3 loop reads CASSRQVQETQYF. CDR3 coding DNA: TGTGCCAGCTCACGACAGGTCCAAGAGACCCAGTACTTC.

This chain joins TRBV25-1 and TRBJ2-2, with 7 bases that match TRBD2. Losses at the gene ends were 2 bases for V and 4 bases for J; bases not matched to a gene: 7. The CDR3 contains 16 residues. Germline CDR1 is MGHDK and CDR2 is SYGVNS. CDR3 bases: TGTGCCAGCAGTGAAAGGTGGACTAGAGTCACCGGGGAGCTGTTTTTT. This translates into CASSERWTRVTGELFF.

The V call is TRBV30, the J call TRBJ2-3; D is unclear. The germline V gene encodes CDR1 GTSNPN and CDR2 SVGIG (reference sequence). The V end was cut by 1 base, the J end by 6 bases, with 11 bases between. The CDR3 covers 13 residues. CDR3 loop: CAWSESYGDTQYF. CDR3 sequence (DNA): TGTGCCTGGAGTGAAAGCTATGGGGATACGCAGTATTTT.

The chain uses TRBV7-7 and TRBJ1-3, with no clear D. The CDR3 runs 14 residues. V lost 5 bases and J lost 4, with 12 bases in between. Germline V CDR1 and CDR2: SSHAT, FNYEAQ (reference sequence). The chain's CDR3 is CASSQTTWGNTIYF. CDR3 coding DNA: TGTGCCAGCAGCCAGACAACCTGGGGAAACACCATATATTTT.

This clone was counted between two and nine times. This chain links TRBV4-1 with TRBJ1-1; D is unresolved. Trimming took off 1 base at V and 1 base at J, with 13 bases between the two ends. Germline CDR1 is MGHRA and CDR2 is YSYEKL. The CDR3 totals 16 residues. The CDR3, as DNA: TGCGCCAGCAGCCAAGTAAGGGCAGAGGGGAACACTGAAGCTTTCTTT. Protein product: CASSQVRAEGNTEAFF.

As for this clone: The conserved closing phenylalanine or tryptophan is absent in this CDR3, likely reflecting a read error. The limits of the CDR3 on the DNA are not certain, so only TCRdb's listed CDR3 is given. This sequence joins TRBV7-8 and TRBJ2-7; the D segment call TRBD1 is taken from the table without a DNA check. In germline, CDR1 is SGHVS, CDR2 FQNEAQ. Including both end residues, the CDR3 is 14 amino acids long. CDR3 in amino acids: CASSLAGNRDSYSL.

This clone was found a few times. The V gene is TRBV5-1, the J gene TRBJ2-3; possible D gene TRBD1, 6 bases. This CDR3 comprises 14 residues. Germline CDR1 and CDR2: SGHRS and YFSETQ. The V end lost 2 bases, the J end lost 3 bases, and 10 bases lay between the germline ends. DNA for the CDR3: TGCGCCAGCAGCTTAGACAGGTTAACAGATACGCAGTATTTT. It codes for CASSLDRLTDTQYF.